One sample yielded the 10 T cell receptor beta chains listed below, sequenced in a study of T cell changes during pregnancy in multiple sclerosis. Sequenced by immunoSEQ multiplex PCR; TCRdb stores in-frame clones only, minus some. The table shows around 96,000 clones, with almost 95% occurring only once. This material consisted of peripheral blood, taken in the third trimester of pregnancy. These receptors all come from a female donor with multiple sclerosis, enrolled in a pregnancy study.

J is TRBJ2-1 and V is TRBV5-6; the D is unclear. The germline gives CDR1 SGHDT, CDR2 YYEEEE. V was pared by 2 bases and J by 5 bases, with 8 bases between. CDR3 length: 13 residues. DNA for the CDR3: TGTGCCAGCAGCTTTTGGGCAAACAATGAGCAGTTCTTC. Protein: CASSFWANNEQFF.

The J gene is TRBJ2-1, the V gene TRBV5-1; the match to TRBD2 covers 13 bases. The CDR3 runs 18 residues. V lost 0 bases and J lost 4; bases outside the gene matches: 7. Germline CDR1 SGHRS, CDR2 YFSETQ. Written as DNA, the CDR3 is TGCGCCAGCAGCTTGGTACGGACTAGCGGGGGCCTTTACAATGAGCAGTTCTTC. Its protein product is CASSLVRTSGGLYNEQFF.

V and J are TRBV6-1 and TRBJ2-7; 11 positions agree with TRBD2. Per germline, CDR1 MNHNS and CDR2 SASEGT. Trimming at V came to 7 bases and at J to 5 bases, leaving 7 bases not matched to a gene. The CDR3 sequence is 14 residues long. CDR3 residues: CASTIAGGRNEQYF. As DNA, the CDR3 is TGTGCCAGCACCATAGCGGGAGGGCGCAACGAGCAGTACTTC.

The V and J genes are TRBV10-3 and TRBJ2-7; D gene unclear. Germline V gives CDR1 ENHRY, CDR2 SYGVKD. The CDR3 is made up of 11 amino acids. Trimming pared 5 bases from V and 3 bases from J, leaving 5 bases between. The CDR3 DNA reads TGTGCCATCAGTAACAGCTACGAGCAGTACTTC. Residues: CAISNSYEQYF.

The chain couples TRBV7-2 to TRBJ2-5; 8 positions agree with TRBD1. CDR1 is SGHTA, CDR2 FQGNSA, per germline. CDR3 size: 13 residues. V was pared by 7 bases and J by 1 base, with 2 bases of the junction left unmatched. The CDR3 bases are TGTGCCAGCACCGGGACAGGCCAAGAGACCCAGTACTTC. It translates to CASTGTGQETQYF. The variable domain in full, with the rest retrieved from reference TRBV7-2 and TRBJ2-5, is GAGVSQSPSNKVTEKGKDVELRCDPISGHTALYWYRQSLGQGLEFLIYFQGNSAPDKSGLPSDRFSAERTGGSVSTLTIQRTQQEDSAVYLCASTGTGQETQYFGPGTRLLVL.

The chain carries TRBV28 and TRBJ2-1, with 12 bases lining up with TRBD2. The length of the CDR3 is 17 residues. J gave up 1 base and V 3 bases, and 4 bases lay outside the gene matches. The germline V gene encodes CDR1 MDHEN and CDR2 SYDVKM. In nucleotides, the CDR3 is TGTGCCAGCAGTTTGCTAGCGGGAGGGGGGTCCTACAATGAGCAGTTCTTC. This codes for CASSLLAGGGSYNEQFF.

The chain joins TRBV28 to TRBJ1-1; D is ambiguous. Germline-derived CDR1 and CDR2 are MDHEN and SYDVKM. V lost 1 base, J lost 0 bases, and 9 bases lay in between. This CDR3 spans 15 amino acids. CDR3: CASSLSWHMNTEAFF. The CDR3 coding sequence is TGTGCCAGCAGTTTATCCTGGCACATGAACACTGAAGCTTTCTTT.

This clone was recorded only once. This sequence joins TRBV28 and TRBJ2-7; weak D call: TRBD2 (6 bases). Trimming pared 2 bases from V and 1 base from J, leaving 12 bases between. The CDR3 has 15 amino acids. The germline V gene has CDR1 MDHEN and CDR2 SYDVKM. The CDR3 sequence: CASSLPTGGSYEQYF. CDR3 DNA sequence: TGTGCCAGCAGTTTACCCACCGGGGGATCCTACGAGCAGTACTTC. The full variable domain, with the rest looked up from reference TRBV28 and TRBJ2-7, is DVKVTQSSRYLVKRTGEKVFLECVQDMDHENMFWYRQDPGLGLRLIYFSYDVKMKEKGDIPEGYSVSREKKERFSLILESASTNQTSMYLCASSLPTGGSYEQYFGPGTRLTVT.

This clone was seen just once. The chain links TRBV6-5 to TRBJ1-1; no reliable D call. In germline, CDR1 is MNHEY, CDR2 SVGAGI. The V gene lost 2 bases and the J gene lost 0 bases, with 7 bases spanning the gap. This CDR3 spans 14 amino acids. DNA of the CDR3: TGTGCCAGCAGTTACGACACCTTGAACACTGAAGCTTTCTTT. It translates to CASSYDTLNTEAFF.

This sequence joins TRBV13 and TRBJ2-2; TRBD2 is a possible D gene (6 bases). Between the trimmed V and J ends, which lost 0 bases and 3 bases, there was a span of 11 bases. This CDR3 is 16 amino acids long. CDR1 is PRHDT, CDR2 FYEKMQ, per germline (reference sequence). The CDR3 nucleotides read TGTGCCAGCAGCTTAGGAGGGGACTCATACACCGGGGAGCTGTTTTTT. This codes for CASSLGGDSYTGELFF.